This is a list of T cell receptor beta chains from one sample in a study of cytomegalovirus exposure and HLA in healthy donors. Repertoires were generated with immunoSEQ multiplex PCR, while TCRdb's copy carries only in-frame clones and drops some. Of about 100,000 clones listed, around four fifths are singletons. The sequenced material came from PBMCs. The receptors shown here come from a man in his forties in good health and CMV-seropositive. Both conserved end residues are part of each CDR3. D genes are given only for firm matches. Some rows mark clone size as missing; the rest say once, few, many or name a class of expanded clone.

j_gene,len,abundance,v_gene,d_gene,CDR3nt,CDR3aa
TRBJ2-7,14,.,TRBV11-2,TRBD1,TGTGCCAGCAGCTTGGGGACAGGGGTTTACGAGCAGTACTTC,CASSLGTGVYEQYF
TRBJ1-2,15,.,TRBV29-1,.,TGCAGCGTACAGGGCTCTCTGGGGGCTAACTATGGCTACACCTTC,CSVQGSLGANYGYTF
TRBJ2-5,14,.,TRBV5-1,.,TGCGCCAGCAGCTTGGTCGGGATCCAAGAGACCCAGTACTTC,CASSLVGIQETQYF
TRBJ1-2,15,.,TRBV4-1,.,TGCGCCAGCAGCCTTGGAATGGGGGGGCAACTTGGCTACACCTTC,CASSLGMGGQLGYTF
TRBJ2-5,14,.,TRBV7-9,.,TGTGCCAGCAGCTTAGGTGCGGGCGGGGAGACCCAGTACTTC,CASSLGAGGETQYF
TRBJ2-3,15,.,TRBV5-4,.,TGTGCCAGCAGCTTGGCTACAGGTTACACAGATACGCAGTATTTT,CASSLATGYTDTQYF
TRBJ2-7,16,.,TRBV5-1,TRBD1,TGCGCCAGCAGCGAAAACTTCGGGACAGGTACCTACGAGCAGTACTTC,CASSENFGTGTYEQYF
TRBJ1-6,15,.,TRBV27,.,TGTGCCAGCAGTTTACGGCAGGGGCTTGCTTCACCCCTCCACTTT,CASSLRQGLASPLHF
TRBJ2-1,16,.,TRBV4-2,.,TGTGCCAGCAGCCCAACTCTGTTGGGGGCGCGCAATGAGCAGTTCTTC,CASSPTLLGARNEQFF
TRBJ1-4,15,.,TRBV9,TRBD1,TGTGCCAGCAGCTTAAGGACAGGGATAAATGAAAAACTGTTTTTT,CASSLRTGINEKLFF
TRBJ1-2,12,.,TRBV11-2,.,TGTGCCAGCAGCCTTCTGAGCTATGGCTACACCTTC,CASSLLSYGYTF
TRBJ2-1,18,.,TRBV4-3,.,TGCGCCAGCAGCCAAGATCGGGCCCCGGGATTTGGTAACAATGAGCAGTTCTTC,CASSQDRAPGFGNNEQFF
TRBJ2-7,15,.,TRBV15,TRBD1,TGTGCCACCAGCAGGCCGGGACAGGGCCTCTACGAGCAGTACTTC,CATSRPGQGLYEQYF
TRBJ2-1,13,few,TRBV5-1,.,TGCGCCAGCAGCTTAGGGGGTCGGGATGAGCAGTTCTTC,CASSLGGRDEQFF
TRBJ1-2,15,.,TRBV29-1,.,TGCAGCGTGGAAAGGGGGGGGGTAGGATACTATGGCTACACCTTC,CSVERGGVGYYGYTF
TRBJ2-7,15,.,TRBV5-4,TRBD2,TGTGCCAGCAGCTTGGGGGCGGGGGGGCCCTACGAGCAGTACTTC,CASSLGAGGPYEQYF
TRBJ1-1,13,.,TRBV11-2,TRBD1,TGTGCCAGTAGCTCGAACAGGGGCACTGAAGCTTTCTTT,CASSSNRGTEAFF
TRBJ2-1,16,.,TRBV7-8,TRBD1,TGTGCCAGCAGAACCTCCGGGACAGGGGGCAAAAATGAGCAGTTCTTC,CASRTSGTGGKNEQFF
TRBJ1-2,13,.,TRBV6-5,TRBD1,TGTGCCAGCAGTGCCGTCCCGGGACAGGGTAGGGCCTTC,CASSAVPGQGRAF
TRBJ2-7,12,.,TRBV28,TRBD2,TGTGCCAGCAGTACGCGGGAGAGCGAGCAGTACTTC,CASSTRESEQYF
TRBJ1-5,14,.,TRBV28,.,TGTGCCAGCGAGGGCGGGCTTAGCAATCAGCCCCAGCATTTT,CASEGGLSNQPQHF
TRBJ1-5,16,.,TRBV21-1,.,TGTGCCAGCATGGACAGGGGACGGCACGTCAATCAGCCCCAGCATTTT,CASMDRGRHVNQPQHF
TRBJ1-2,15,.,TRBV25-1,TRBD1,TGTGCCAGCAGTCGGACAGGGGGCTCTAACTATGGCTACACCTTC,CASSRTGGSNYGYTF
TRBJ1-4,15,.,TRBV18,TRBD1,TGTGCCAGCTCACCACCACAGGGGGCTGGTGAAAAACTGTTTTTT,CASSPPQGAGEKLFF
TRBJ1-5,13,.,TRBV2,.,TGTGCCAGCAGTGACGAGTCTAATCAGCCCCAGCATTTT,CASSDESNQPQHF
TRBJ2-1,18,.,TRBV4-3,TRBD2,TGCGCCAGCAGCCAAGATCCCAACCGCGGGAGCACCTACAATGAGCAGTTCTTC,CASSQDPNRGSTYNEQFF
TRBJ1-3,14,once,TRBV7-6,.,TGTGCCAGCAGCTTGTACGCGTCTGGAAACACCATATATTTT,CASSLYASGNTIYF
TRBJ2-3,11,few,TRBV20-1,.,TGCAGTGCTCTAGCCCCAGATACGCAGTATTTT,CSALAPDTQYF
TRBJ2-2,13,few,TRBV6-1,.,TGTGCCAGCAGGATTCGGGTCGCCGGGGAGCTGTTTTTT,CASRIRVAGELFF
TRBJ1-2,15,few,TRBV29-1,TRBD1,TGCAGCGTTTCTACCGGGACAGGGCACAACTATGGCTACACCTTC,CSVSTGTGHNYGYTF
TRBJ1-4,15,.,TRBV19,.,TGTGCCAGTAGTATAGATCGTGCAACTAATGAAAAACTGTTTTTT,CASSIDRATNEKLFF
TRBJ2-7,12,.,TRBV2,.,TGTGCCAGCAGCCTGAGCTCCTACGAGCAGTACTTC,CASSLSSYEQYF
TRBJ2-7,13,.,TRBV15,.,TGTGCCACCAGCGGTTTCGAGTCCTACGAGCAGTACTTC,CATSGFESYEQYF
TRBJ2-7,15,.,TRBV5-1,TRBD1,TGCGCCAGCAGATACGGACAGGGGGAATCCTACGAGCAGTACTTC,CASRYGQGESYEQYF
TRBJ2-7,17,.,TRBV5-6,TRBD2,TGTGCCAGCAGCTTCCCAAGCGGGGGGGCAGTAACTTACGAGCAGTACTTC,CASSFPSGGAVTYEQYF
TRBJ2-1,12,once,TRBV2,.,TGTGCCAGCAGCCCCTTGGCCCATGAGCAGTTCTTC,CASSPLAHEQFF
TRBJ1-1,14,.,TRBV9,.,TGTGCCAGCAGCGTAGTACAGGCGAACACTGAAGCTTTCTTT,CASSVVQANTEAFF
TRBJ2-5,16,.,TRBV5-4,.,TGTGCCAGCAGCTTGGCCCCGACAGGACTAGAAGAGACCCAGTACTTC,CASSLAPTGLEETQYF
TRBJ2-7,15,.,TRBV4-3,.,TGCGCCAGCAGCCAAGACAGGGCGGAGCTGAACGAGCAGTACTTC,CASSQDRAELNEQYF
TRBJ2-7,15,.,TRBV9,.,TGTGCCAGCAGCGTAGCCGCAGGGGGAGGATACGAGCAGTACTTC,CASSVAAGGGYEQYF
TRBJ2-7,14,few,TRBV6-1,TRBD2,TGTGCCAGCATTAAACTGGGGGGGTCCTACGAGCAGTACTTC,CASIKLGGSYEQYF
TRBJ2-3,15,.,TRBV6-6,TRBD2,TGTGCCGGAGGACGAGGGGGACTAGGTGTCGATACGCAGTATTTT,CAGGRGGLGVDTQYF
TRBJ2-1,16,.,TRBV11-1,TRBD2,TGTGCCAGCAGCCCAGCGGGGGGCACCCCGTGGGATGAGCAGTTCTTC,CASSPAGGTPWDEQFF
TRBJ1-5,14,.,TRBV6-6,TRBD1,TGTGCCAGCAAGGGACAGGGGGGAAATCAGCCCCAGCATTTT,CASKGQGGNQPQHF